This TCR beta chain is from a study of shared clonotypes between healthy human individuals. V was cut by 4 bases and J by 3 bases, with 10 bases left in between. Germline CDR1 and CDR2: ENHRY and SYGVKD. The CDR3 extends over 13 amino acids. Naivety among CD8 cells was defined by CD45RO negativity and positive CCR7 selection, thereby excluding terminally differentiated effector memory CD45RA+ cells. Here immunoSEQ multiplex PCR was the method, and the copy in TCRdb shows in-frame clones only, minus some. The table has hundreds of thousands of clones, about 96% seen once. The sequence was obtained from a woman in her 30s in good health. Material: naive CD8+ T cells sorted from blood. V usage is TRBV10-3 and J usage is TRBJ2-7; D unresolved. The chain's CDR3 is CAISASSVYEQYF. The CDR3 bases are TGTGCCATCAGTGCTTCAAGCGTCTACGAGCAGTACTTC.